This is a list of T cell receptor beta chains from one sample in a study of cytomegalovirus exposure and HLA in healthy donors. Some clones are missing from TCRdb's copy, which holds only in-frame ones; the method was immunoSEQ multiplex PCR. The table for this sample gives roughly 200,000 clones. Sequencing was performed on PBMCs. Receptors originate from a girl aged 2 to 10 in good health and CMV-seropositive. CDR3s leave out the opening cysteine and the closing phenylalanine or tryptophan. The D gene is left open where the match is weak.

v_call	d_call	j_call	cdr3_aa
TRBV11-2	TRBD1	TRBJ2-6	ASSPRGKLNSGANVLT
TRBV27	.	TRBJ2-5	ASSPHEAPQETQY
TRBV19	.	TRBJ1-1	ASSMGRVMAEAF
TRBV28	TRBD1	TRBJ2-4	ASLPPGTGNIQY
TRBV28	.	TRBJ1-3	ASSGEQGRGGNTIY
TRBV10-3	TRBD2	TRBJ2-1	AISESRGTSDLNEQF
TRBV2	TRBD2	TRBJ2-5	ASSAGLAGTQETQY
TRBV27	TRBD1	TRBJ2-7	ASSLSWTGNEQY
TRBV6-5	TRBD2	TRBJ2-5	ASSYPGLAGETQY
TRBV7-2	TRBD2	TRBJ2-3	ASSLGSSGRDTQY
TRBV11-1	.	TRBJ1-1	ASSLRGTEAF
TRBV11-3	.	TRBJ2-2	ASSLQGSGELF
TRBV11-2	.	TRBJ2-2	ASSLGQNTGELF
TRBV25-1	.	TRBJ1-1	ASSRMNTEAF